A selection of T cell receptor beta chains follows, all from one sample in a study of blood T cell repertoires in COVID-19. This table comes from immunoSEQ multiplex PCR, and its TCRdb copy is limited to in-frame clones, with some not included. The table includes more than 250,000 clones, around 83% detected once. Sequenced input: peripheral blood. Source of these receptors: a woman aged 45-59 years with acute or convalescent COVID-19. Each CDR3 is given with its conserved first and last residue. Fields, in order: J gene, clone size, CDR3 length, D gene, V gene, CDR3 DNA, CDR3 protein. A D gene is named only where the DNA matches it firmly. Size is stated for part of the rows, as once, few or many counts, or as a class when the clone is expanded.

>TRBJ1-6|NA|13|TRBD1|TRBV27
TGTGCCAGCGGGACAGGGGGAATCTCACCCCTCCACTTT
CASGTGGISPLHF
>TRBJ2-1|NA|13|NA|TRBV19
TGTGCCAGTAGTCCCAATAGCGGCAATGAGCAGTTCTTC
CASSPNSGNEQFF
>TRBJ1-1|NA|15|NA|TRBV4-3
TGCGCCAGCAGCCAAGACCCCGGGTTAGGAACTGAAGCTTTCTTT
CASSQDPGLGTEAFF
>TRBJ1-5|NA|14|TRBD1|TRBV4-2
TGTGCCAGCAGCCGGGGACAGGACAATCAGCCCCAGCATTTT
CASSRGQDNQPQHF
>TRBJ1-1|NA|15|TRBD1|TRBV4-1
TGCGCCAGCAGCCAAGATGACAGGGGGCAACCTGAAGCTTTCTTT
CASSQDDRGQPEAFF
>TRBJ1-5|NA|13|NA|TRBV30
TGTGCCTGGAGTGGGGGAGGCGAGCAGCCCCAGCATTTT
CAWSGGGEQPQHF
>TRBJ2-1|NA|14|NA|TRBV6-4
TGTGCCAGCAGAAAGTTTAGCTCCTACAATGAGCAGTTCTTC
CASRKFSSYNEQFF
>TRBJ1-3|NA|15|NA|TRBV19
TGTGCCACCCGATCCCCGGGATACTCTGGAAACACCATATATTTT
CATRSPGYSGNTIYF
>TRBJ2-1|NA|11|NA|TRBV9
TGTGCCAGCAGCGCCCTACTGGAGCAGTTCTTC
CASSALLEQFF
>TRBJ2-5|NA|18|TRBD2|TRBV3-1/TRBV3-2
TGTGCCAGCAGCCAAGAGAGCGCGGTAGCGGGGAGCTGGGAGACCCAGTACTTC
CASSQESAVAGSWETQYF
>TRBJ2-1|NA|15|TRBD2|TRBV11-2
TGTGCCAGCAGCGGCAGAGCGGGGAGCTCCAATGAGCAGTTCTTC
CASSGRAGSSNEQFF
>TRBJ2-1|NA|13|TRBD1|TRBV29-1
TGCAGCGCTGTACAGGGGTCCAACAATGAGCAGTTCTTC
CSAVQGSNNEQFF
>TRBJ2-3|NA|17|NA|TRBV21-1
TGTGCCAGCAGCAAAGAGCGGCAAAAGTGGGGCACAGATACGCAGTATTTT
CASSKERQKWGTDTQYF
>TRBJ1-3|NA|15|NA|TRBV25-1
TGTGCCAGTTCTCCGACAGGTCACTCTGGAAACACCATATATTTT
CASSPTGHSGNTIYF
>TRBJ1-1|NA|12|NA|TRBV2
TGTGCCAGCAGTGACCGAGGGACTGAAGCTTTCTTT
CASSDRGTEAFF
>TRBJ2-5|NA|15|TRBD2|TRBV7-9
TGTGCCAGCGGCTCTAGCGGGGGGTTAGTGGAGACCCAGTACTTC
CASGSSGGLVETQYF
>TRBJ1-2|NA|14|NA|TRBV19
TGTGCCAGTAGTATGGGAGGCAACTACTATGGCTACACCTTC
CASSMGGNYYGYTF
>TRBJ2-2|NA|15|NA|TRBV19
TGTGCCAGTATACGGCAGGGTGGTGGCACCGGGGAGCTGTTTTTT
CASIRQGGGTGELFF
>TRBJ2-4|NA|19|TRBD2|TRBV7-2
TGTGCCAGCAGCTTAGCTGCGACTAGCGGTCTCTCCTTCAAAAACATTCAGTACTTC
CASSLAATSGLSFKNIQYF
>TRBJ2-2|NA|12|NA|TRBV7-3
TGTGCCAGCAGCTCGGGTGGCGGGGAGCTGTTTTTT
CASSSGGGELFF
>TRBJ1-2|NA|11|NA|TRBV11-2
TGTGCCAGCAGCGCAACTGCAGGCTACACCTTC
CASSATAGYTF
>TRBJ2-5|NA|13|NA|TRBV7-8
TGTGCCAGCAGCTTAGAGACCAGGGAGACCCAGTACTTC
CASSLETRETQYF
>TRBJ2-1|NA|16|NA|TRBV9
TGTGCCAGCAGCGTAGATGGGGGACAAACCTACAATGAGCAGTTCTTC
CASSVDGGQTYNEQFF
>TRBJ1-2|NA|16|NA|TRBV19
TGTGCCAGTAGTATAGAGGGGCACGTTTCGAACTATGGCTACACCTTC
CASSIEGHVSNYGYTF
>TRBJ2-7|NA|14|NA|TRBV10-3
TGTGCCATCAGTGAGACAGGGGAGGAGGACGAGCAGTACTTC
CAISETGEEDEQYF
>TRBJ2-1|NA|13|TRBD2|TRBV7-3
TGTGCCAGCAGCGGGACTAGTGGGACTGAGCAGTTCTTC
CASSGTSGTEQFF
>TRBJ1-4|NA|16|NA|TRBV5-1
TGCGCCAGCAGCGTCGGACCCAGGGCAGCTAATGAAAAACTGTTTTTT
CASSVGPRAANEKLFF
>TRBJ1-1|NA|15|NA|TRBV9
TGTGCCAGCAGCGTAGATGCCCAGGGTTACACTGAAGCTTTCTTT
CASSVDAQGYTEAFF
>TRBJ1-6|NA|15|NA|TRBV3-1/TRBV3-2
TGTGCCAGCAGTCCGACAGAGATAAGCAATTCACCCCTCCACTTT
CASSPTEISNSPLHF
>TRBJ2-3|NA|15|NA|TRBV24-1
TGTGCCACCAAAGCCGGGCCCAGGGAAACAGATACGCAGTATTTT
CATKAGPRETDTQYF
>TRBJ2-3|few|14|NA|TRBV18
TGTGCCAGCTCACCAGGGACAAGGGGAGATACGCAGTATTTT
CASSPGTRGDTQYF
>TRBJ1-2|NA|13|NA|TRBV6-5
TGTGCCAGCAGTTACGAGGGCGTCTATGGCTACACCTTC
CASSYEGVYGYTF
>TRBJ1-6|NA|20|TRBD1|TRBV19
TGTGCCAGTAGCCTTCCTCGGGACAGCCCAAGAGGCACCTATAATTCACCCCTCCACTTT
CASSLPRDSPRGTYNSPLHF
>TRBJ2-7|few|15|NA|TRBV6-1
TGTGCCAGCAGTGAGACAGTCCCGGGTGACTACGAGCAGTACTTC
CASSETVPGDYEQYF
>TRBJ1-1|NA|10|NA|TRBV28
TGTGCCAGCCGGGACACTGAAGCTTTCTTT
CASRDTEAFF
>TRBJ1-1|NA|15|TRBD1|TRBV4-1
TGCGCCAGCAGCAAGTCGCAGGGGGCGAACACTGAAGCTTTCTTT
CASSKSQGANTEAFF
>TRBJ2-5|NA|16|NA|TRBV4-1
TGCGCCAGCAGCCAAAGAAATCCAATTCTACAAGAGACCCAGTACTTC
CASSQRNPILQETQYF
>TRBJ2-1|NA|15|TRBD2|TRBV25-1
TGTGCCAGCAGTGACGCCAGCGGGGGGGCCATTGAGCAGTTCTTC
CASSDASGGAIEQFF
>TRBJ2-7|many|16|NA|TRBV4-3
TGCGCCAGCAGCCAAGAGGGAGGGGGGCTCTCCTACGAGCAGTACTTC
CASSQEGGGLSYEQYF
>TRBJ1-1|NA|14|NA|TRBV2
TGTGCCAGCAGTACCCGACGGGAAAACACTGAAGCTTTCTTT
CASSTRRENTEAFF
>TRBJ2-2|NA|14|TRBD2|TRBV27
TGTGCCAGCAGTTTAGCGGGGGTTAACGGGGAGCTGTTTTTT
CASSLAGVNGELFF
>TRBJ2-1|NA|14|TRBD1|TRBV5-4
TGTGCCAGCCCAGGGACAGGGCCCTACAATGAGCAGTTCTTC
CASPGTGPYNEQFF
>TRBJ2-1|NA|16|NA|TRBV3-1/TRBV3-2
TGTGCCAGCAGCCGGGCAGGTGAAAACTCCTACAATGAGCAGTTCTTC
CASSRAGENSYNEQFF
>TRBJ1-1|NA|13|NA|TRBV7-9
TGTGCCAGCAGCTTAGGCCAGTACAATGAAGCTTTCTTT
CASSLGQYNEAFF
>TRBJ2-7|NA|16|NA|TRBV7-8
TGTGCCAGCAGCTTAGGAGCTTCACGGAGCTCCTACGAGCAGTACTTC
CASSLGASRSSYEQYF
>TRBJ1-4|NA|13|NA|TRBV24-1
TGTGCCACCAACCGTGGGGCCGGGGAAAAACTGTTTTTT
CATNRGAGEKLFF
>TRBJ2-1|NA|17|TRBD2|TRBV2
TGTGCCAGCAGCCCAAGGACTAGCGGGAGTAAGTACAATGAGCAGTTCTTC
CASSPRTSGSKYNEQFF
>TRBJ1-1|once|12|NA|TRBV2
TGTGCCAGCAGCCGAGACGGGAGGGTGGCTTTCTTT
CASSRDGRVAFF
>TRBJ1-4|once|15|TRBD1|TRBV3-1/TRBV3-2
TGTGCCAGCAGTCTTTCGACAGGGGGGGGTGAAAAACTGTTTTTT
CASSLSTGGGEKLFF
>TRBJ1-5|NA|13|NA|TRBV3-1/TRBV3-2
TGTGCCAGCAGCCAAGGGGGGCATCAGCCCCAGCATTTT
CASSQGGHQPQHF
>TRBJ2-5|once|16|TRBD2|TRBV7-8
TGTGCCAGCAGCTTAACACGGGCTAGCGGCCAAGAGACCCAGTACTTC
CASSLTRASGQETQYF
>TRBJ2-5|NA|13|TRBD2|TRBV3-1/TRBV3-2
TGTGCCAGCAGCCAACGGGGGGAGAAGACCCAGTACTTC
CASSQRGEKTQYF
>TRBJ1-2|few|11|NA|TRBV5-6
TGTGCCAGCAGCTTGGCGAGTGGCTACACCTTC
CASSLASGYTF
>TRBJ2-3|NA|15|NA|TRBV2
TGTGCCAGCAGTGAGGACAGCCCTAGCACAGATACGCAGTATTTT
CASSEDSPSTDTQYF
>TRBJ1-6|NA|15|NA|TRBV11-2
TGTGCCAGCAGGAGGTTGCCGGGGTTAAATTCACCCCTCCACTTT
CASRRLPGLNSPLHF
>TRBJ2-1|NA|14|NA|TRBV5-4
TGTGCCAGCAGCTGGAGGACCGCCCGGGATGAGCAGTTCTTC
CASSWRTARDEQFF